This TCR beta chain was obtained from a study of beta chain features in type 1 diabetes. Study in general: Patients looked much like healthy donors when it came to age, gender and cell yields. Whole-study results and caveats: Equally in patients and controls, PCR might preferentially amplify shorter templates. More deletions and fewer insertions at VDJ junctions were seen in type 1 diabetes patients. Among patients with Type 1 diabetes, TCRB CDR3s were moderately but significantly shorter in every one of the four CD4+ subsets.

The V end was cut by 0 bases, the J end by 3 bases, with 13 bases between. The CDR3 has 15 amino acids. Germline lookup yields CDR1 SGDLS and CDR2 YYNGEE. Reverse transcription of all isolated RNA meant that expressed TCRB transcripts were sequenced. The table came from immunoSEQ multiplex PCR; TCRdb's copy has only in-frame clones and leaves some out. The sample consists of approximately 170,000 clones, approximately 8.4% of them appearing once. For this clone: Its target is not known.

Sequenced sample: central memory CD4+ T cells from blood. The TCR comes from a man aged 18-30 years with type 1 diabetes. The chain combines TRBV9 with TRBJ2-7; D is unclear. The CDR3 loop reads CASSVGTAPIYEQYF. DNA for the CDR3: TGTGCCAGCAGCGTAGGAACAGCACCCATCTACGAGCAGTACTTC.